The clone carrying this T cell receptor beta chain was picked up many times. RNA was extracted from bulk tissue without any cell sorting. Donors were chemotherapy-naive, newly diagnosed lung cancer surgical patients in China, August–late 2014. TCRbeta libraries were built with three rounds of nested PCR, modified from ARM-PCR. TCRdb called the multiplex PCR reads again in MiXCR, with one record for every CDR3 protein. The sample records 65,000 to 75,000 distinct CDR3 sequences, more than 70% being singletons. This entry is derived from a study of tumor and adjacent non-tumor tissue in lung cancer. Germline CDR1 reads SGHNT; CDR2 reads YYREEE (reference sequence). There are 16 residues in the CDR3. Germline trimming cut 1 base from V and 5 bases from J; bases unmatched to any gene: 9.

The chain links TRBV5-4 to TRBJ2-1; 7 bases match TRBD2. The sample consisted of lung tumor tissue. The clonotype was recovered from a man aged 60-69 years with non-small cell lung cancer. In nucleotides, the CDR3 is TGTGCCAGCAGCTTGCTGAGCCAGGGACTAAACAATGAGCAGTTCTTC. The encoded protein is CASSLLSQGLNNEQFF.